These 19 T cell receptor beta chains were sequenced from one sample in a study of tumor and adjacent non-tumor tissue in lung cancer. The library came from three nested PCR rounds adapted from ARM-PCR protocols. TCRdb reanalysed the multiplex PCR reads using MiXCR and keeps one entry per CDR3 protein. The table has about 90,000 distinct CDR3 sequences, under 80% seen once. RNA was extracted from bulk tissue without any cell sorting. The normal lung tissue was taken more than 3 cm from the tumor edge. The sample consisted of distant non-tumor lung tissue. These receptors were obtained from a woman in her fifties or sixties with non-small cell lung cancer.

Notes on this clonotype: At one boundary the junction diverges from the germline segment, which might be a read error. The chain recombines TRBV6-6 with TRBJ1-4, with no clear D. Germline CDR1 MNHNY, CDR2 SVGAGI (reference sequence). This CDR3 has 18 amino acids. CDR3 protein: CANSYMGSTLATNEKLFF. The CDR3 nucleotides read TGTGCCAACAGTTACATGGGCAGTACCCTCGCAACTAATGAAAAACTGTTTTTT.

Regarding this clonotype: The junction departs from germline at one end; a sequencing error may be responsible. The rearrangement links TRBV12-5 to TRBJ2-1; D assignment may be TRBD1 or TRBD2 (5 bases each). There are 15 residues in the CDR3. Germline CDR1 and CDR2: LGHNT and FRNRAP. The CDR3: CARGTGRGSYNEQFF. The CDR3, as DNA: TGTGCTCGTGGCACTGGACGGGGCTCCTACAATGAACAGTTCTTC. The variable domain in full, with the rest retrieved from reference TRBV12-5 and TRBJ2-1, is DARVTQTPRHKVTEMGQEVTMRCQPILGHNTVFWYRQTMMQGLELLAYFRNRAPLDDSGMPKDRFSAEMPDATLATLKIQPSEPRDSAVYFCARGTGRGSYNEQFFGPGTRLTVL.

The CDR3 nucleotides read TGTGCCAGCAGCCGGACAGTTTACTACAATGAGCAGTACTTC. As protein: CASSRTVYYNEQYF. The chain links TRBV28 to TRBJ2-1; TRBD1 is a possible D gene (6 bases). The tail of the sequence fits TRBJ2-7 better, so the J call may be wrong. The length of the CDR3 is 14 residues. Looked up from germline, CDR1 is MDHEN and CDR2 is SYDVKM.

The chain combines TRBV6-5 with TRBJ1-1; D is ambiguous. Per the germline V gene, CDR1 is MNHEY and CDR2 is SVGAGI. CDR3 size: 11 residues. The CDR3 loop reads CANSTAGKAFF. The CDR3 bases are TGTGCAAACAGCACCGCGGGGAAAGCTTTCTTT.

This clonotype is labeled as medium-sized. This chain links TRBV12-3 or TRBV12-4 with TRBJ2-1, with unresolved D. The CDR3 runs to 10 residues. Trimming pared 3 bases from V and 7 bases from J, leaving 1 base between. The CDR3 spells CASSFNEQFF. CDR3 coding DNA: TGTGCCAGCAGTTTTAATGAGCAGTTCTTC.

A single count supports this clonotype. The conserved phenylalanine or tryptophan normally closing the CDR3 is absent here, so this likely arose from a read error. V usage is TRBV7-9 and J usage is TRBJ2-2; D perhaps matches TRBD1 (6 bases). Germline loops: CDR1 SEHNR, CDR2 FQNEAQ (reference sequence). The CDR3 loop spans 14 amino acids. CDR3 loop: CASSVQGNTGELFS. The CDR3 DNA reads TGTGCGAGCAGCGTACAGGGGAACACCGGGGAGCTGTTTTCT.

The chain has TRBV6-5 and TRBJ2-5; D is ambiguous. The CDR3 totals 14 residues. Trimming shortened V by 6 bases and J by 2 bases, and 13 bases separated the two germline ends. CDR1 is MNHEY and CDR2 is SVGAGI in the germline V gene. The CDR3 loop reads CASSRELSQETQYF. In DNA form, the CDR3 reads TGTGCCAGCAGCCGTGAACTGAGTCAAGAGACCCAGTACTTC.

Regarding this clonotype: This may be a read error: a much more frequent sequence differs by one nucleotide. The chain joins TRBV20-1 to TRBJ2-7, with no clear D. Germline V gene lookup returns CDR1 DFQATT and CDR2 SNEGSKA (reference sequence). The ends were cut back, 8 bases at V and 0 bases at J, with 11 bases in the middle. The CDR3 spans 12 residues. This CDR3 reads CSTPESSYEQYF. The CDR3 DNA sequence: TGCAGTACTCCTGAGAGCTCCTACGAGCAGTACTTC.

The V call is TRBV14, the J call TRBJ1-2; a possible D gene is TRBD1 (5 bases). Germline values: CDR1 SGHDN, CDR2 FVKESK. The CDR3 runs to 16 residues. Trimming took 4 bases from V and 10 from J, leaving 25 bases between them. The CDR3 is CASSRDLGSTVDDYTF. CDR3 coding DNA: TGTGCCAGCAGCCGAGATCTTGGGTCGACAGTCGATGACTACACCTTC.

About this clonotype itself: The final CDR3 position lacks the conserved phenylalanine or tryptophan, pointing to a likely read error. The J gene is TRBJ2-7, the V gene TRBV4-1; D not resolved. Germline CDR1 is MGHRA and CDR2 is YSYEKL. This CDR3 is built from 15 residues. The CDR3 reads CTNSQEYQLGYEQYL. CDR3 DNA: TGCACCAACAGCCAAGAGTACCAGTTGGGCTACGAGCAGTACCTC.

This clonotype was counted only a few times. This may arise from a read error, as a much more abundant clone is one base away. The rearrangement uses TRBV30 and TRBJ2-5, with D possibly matching TRBD2 (7 bases). V lost 3 bases to trimming and J lost 1 base, with 15 bases between them. The CDR3 extends over 15 amino acids. Germline V CDR1 and CDR2: GTSNPN, SVGIG (reference sequence). CDR3 sequence: CAWRARGGSQETQYF. CDR3 DNA: TGTGCCTGGAGGGCAAGGGGGGGCAGCCAAGAGACCCAGTACTTC.

Regarding this clonotype: This is likely a read error, given that the CDR3 carries no conserved phenylalanine or tryptophan at its end. This sequence joins TRBV5-4 and TRBJ2-1, with TRBD2 matching 13 bases. Per the germline V gene, CDR1 is SGHNT and CDR2 is YYREEE (reference sequence). The V and J ends lost 4 bases and 4 bases, in that order; junction bases with no gene match: 5. The CDR3 has 16 residues. The CDR3 here is CASSLGGLAGYNEQFL. The CDR3 coding sequence is TGTGCCAGCAGCCTGGGGGGACTAGCGGGGTACAATGAGCAGTTCCTC.

Concerning this clonotype itself: At one of its ends the junction is not consistent with the germline gene, which may arise from a read error. This chain joins TRBV28 and TRBJ1-3; no definite D call. Germline V gives CDR1 MDHEN, CDR2 SYDVKM. CDR3 size: 14 residues. CDR3 coding DNA: TGTGCCAGCAACTCCCGGACCTCTGAAAACATCATATATTTT. This gives the protein CASNSRTSENIIYF.

About this clonotype: A much bigger clone sits one base away, suggesting this may be a read error. The chain carries TRBV7-8 and TRBJ1-2; the D is unclear. The CDR3 covers 18 residues. Germline CDR1 reads SGHVS; CDR2 reads FQNEAQ. V was pared by 5 bases and J by 0 bases, with 22 bases between. The CDR3 sequence is CASSQPGESLSPNYGYTF. CDR3 nucleotide sequence: TGTGCCAGCAGCCAACCGGGAGAGTCCCTTTCCCCTAACTATGGCTACACCTTC.

Comment on this clonotype: One junction end does not reproduce the germline sequence, and a read error may be involved. The chain joins TRBV2 to TRBJ1-5; 12 bases map to TRBD1. Germline CDR1 SNHLY, CDR2 FYNNEI. There are 15 residues in the CDR3. CDR3 in amino acids: CAGSRDRGQGQPQHF. The DNA for the CDR3 is TGTGCCGGCAGCCGGGACAGGGGGCAGGGTCAGCCCCAGCATTTT.

On this clonotype itself: A much larger clonotype is one base distant, so this may be a read error. This sequence joins TRBV28 and TRBJ1-2; TRBD1 is a possible D gene (5 bases). Germline CDR1 is MDHEN and CDR2 is SYDVKM. Trimming cost V 6 bases and J 8 bases, with 13 bases left between them. The CDR3 spans 12 residues. CDR3 amino acids: CASRTCRAGYTF. As DNA, the CDR3 is TGTGCCAGCAGGACCTGCAGGGCCGGCTACACCTTC.

The chain joins TRBV4-1 to TRBJ2-5, with unresolved D. Germline V gene lookup returns CDR1 MGHRA and CDR2 YSYEKL. This CDR3 comprises 13 residues. The V end lost 10 bases, the J end lost 2 bases, and 14 bases lay between the germline ends. CDR3 residues: CANNHGAQETQYF. CDR3 DNA sequence: TGCGCCAACAACCACGGAGCACAAGAGACCCAGTACTTC.

The genes are TRBV10-3 and TRBJ2-5; TRBD1 aligns across 9 bases. Losses at the gene ends were 6 bases for V and 4 bases for J; bases not matched to a gene: 18. This CDR3 spans 18 amino acids. Germline V gene sequence: CDR1 ENHRY, CDR2 SYGVKD. CDR3 loop: CAISEATLRQGVGETQYF. The CDR3 region has the DNA TGTGCCATCAGCGAGGCGACCCTGAGACAGGGGGTTGGAGAGACCCAGTACTTC.

This clonotype appeared once. At one of its ends the junction is not consistent with the germline gene, which may arise from a read error. The rearrangement joins TRBV29-1 to TRBJ2-3; D call uncertain. The germline V gene has CDR1 SQVTM and CDR2 ANQGSEA. The length of the CDR3 is 11 residues. The CDR3 bases are TGCATCTTTGAAGACACAGATAAGCAGTATTTT. Translated: CIFEDTDKQYF.